What follows are 32 T cell receptor beta chains derived from one specimen sequenced in a study of CD8 T cells in Susac syndrome. A quantity of about 0.45 to 1 ug RNA underwent reverse transcription using random hexamers. One entry per CDR3 protein results from TCRdb running MiXCR on the immunoSEQ multiplex PCR reads. In the table there are 150,000 or so distinct CDR3 sequences, more than 85% of which are singletons. The source material was CD4+ T cells from PBMCs. These receptors were taken from a human donor with Susac syndrome.

The CDR3 loop is CASSRFIPVPRGTQYF. Written as DNA, the CDR3 is TGTGCCAGCAGCCGTTTTATTCCAGTGCCTCGGGGGACCCAGTACTTC. V usage is TRBV28 and J usage is TRBJ2-5; a possible D gene is TRBD2 (5 bases). CDR3 size: 16 residues. V shed 6 bases and J shed 7 bases, with 24 bases lying between them. The germline gives CDR1 MDHEN, CDR2 SYDVKM.

This sequence joins TRBV30 and TRBJ1-2; TRBD1 agrees at 8 bases. The CDR3 is 14 amino acids. J lost 6 bases, V lost 2 bases, and 8 bases had no gene match. Germline V gene data show CDR1 as GTSNPN and CDR2 as SVGIG (reference sequence). CDR3 DNA sequence: TGTGCCTGGAGTTCTCGGACAGGGTTCCATGGCTACACCTTC. Protein: CAWSSRTGFHGYTF. The whole variable domain, remainder taken from reference TRBV30 and TRBJ1-2, is SQTIHQWPATLVQPVGSPLSLECTVEGTSNPNLYWYRQAAGRGLQLLFYSVGIGQISSEVPQNLSASRPQDRQFILSSKKLLLSDSGFYLCAWSSRTGFHGYTFGSGTRLTVV.

The CDR3 coding sequence is TGTGCCAGCAGCTTGGGCGGACATACGTCGGTTGGGGCCAACGTCCTGACTTTC. It translates to CASSLGGHTSVGANVLTF. The V and J genes are TRBV5-4 and TRBJ2-6; a weak D match, TRBD1 (5 bases). Germline V gives CDR1 SGHNT, CDR2 YYREEE (reference sequence). The V end lost 0 bases, the J end lost 3 bases, and 16 bases lay between the germline ends. This CDR3 has 18 residues.

The V gene is TRBV5-1, the J gene TRBJ1-1; unclear D gene. Germline V gene data show CDR1 as SGHRS and CDR2 as YFSETQ. The CDR3 consists of 14 residues. Trimming removed 2 bases at V and 4 bases at J, with 12 bases between. The DNA of the CDR3 is TGCGCCAGCAGCTTAGGGAGGGCGGGCACTGAAGCTTTCTTT. This codes for CASSLGRAGTEAFF.

This clonotype was picked up a small number of times. The rearrangement links TRBV12-3 or TRBV12-4 to TRBJ1-1; D ambiguous. V lost 3 bases to trimming and J lost 1 base, with 6 bases between them. This CDR3 spans 13 amino acids. The CDR3 nucleotides read TGTGCCAGCAGTTTTGCTGGGAACACTGAAGCTTTCTTT. Translation gives CASSFAGNTEAFF.

The chain recombines TRBV12-3 or TRBV12-4 with TRBJ2-5; D call uncertain. V lost 3 bases to trimming and J lost 5 bases, with 16 bases between them. This CDR3 is 15 amino acids long. Written as DNA, the CDR3 is TGTGCCAGCAGTTTCTATCCGGCCCTCGGGGAGACCCAGTACTTC. This encodes CASSFYPALGETQYF.

The rearrangement uses TRBV9 and TRBJ2-7; tentative D call: TRBD2 (6 bases). Germline V gene data show CDR1 as SGDLS and CDR2 as YYNGEE. This CDR3 is built from 14 residues. The ends were cut back, 3 bases at V and 4 bases at J, with 14 bases in the middle. The CDR3 region is CASSARDFGYEQYF. CDR3 DNA: TGTGCCAGCAGCGCCCGGGACTTCGGATACGAGCAGTACTTC.

CDR3 in DNA: TGTGCCAGCAGTGAACAGGGGCCTAGAGGGGACGAGCAGTACTTC. This translates into CASSEQGPRGDEQYF. The chain links TRBV6-1 to TRBJ2-7; D may be TRBD1 (6 bases). Deletions cut 2 bases from V and 5 bases from J, with 16 bases between. The CDR3 runs to 15 residues. Germline values: CDR1 MNHNS, CDR2 SASEGT.

The gene calls are TRBV11-2 and TRBJ2-3; D ambiguous. V was pared by 7 bases and J by 5 bases, with 13 bases between. CDR1 and CDR2 from the germline V gene are SGHAT and FQNNGV. This CDR3 region has 13 residues. Here the CDR3 reads CASKRYSEDTQYF. The CDR3 bases are TGTGCCAGCAAGCGCTACTCGGAAGATACGCAGTATTTT.

The V call is TRBV28, the J call TRBJ2-7, with TRBD1 identical over 8 bases. The V and J ends lost 3 bases and 0 bases, in that order; junction bases with no gene match: 25. Per the germline V gene, CDR1 is MDHEN and CDR2 is SYDVKM. This CDR3 is built from 22 residues. CDR3 sequence reads: CASSFPGQATPISVSSSYEQYF. The CDR3 bases are TGTGCCAGCAGTTTCCCGGGACAGGCTACTCCGATTTCCGTCTCGAGCTCCTACGAGCAGTACTTC.

The chain employs TRBV12-3 or TRBV12-4 and TRBJ1-1; no firm D call. This CDR3 is 15 amino acids long. V lost 3 bases, J lost 2 bases, and 13 bases lay in between. In DNA form, the CDR3 reads TGTGCCAGCAGTTTGGGCAGGAGTGCAAACACTGAAGCTTTCTTT. Translation: CASSLGRSANTEAFF.

The rearrangement uses TRBV30 and TRBJ1-2, with D possibly TRBD1 on 5 matching bases. V was shortened by 3 bases and J by 2 bases, with 16 bases between the two germline ends. Germline lookup yields CDR1 GTSNPN and CDR2 SVGIG (reference sequence). This CDR3 region has 15 residues. In DNA, the CDR3 is TGTGCCTGGAGGAGGCAGGGATTTCAAAACTATGGCTACACCTTC. Residues: CAWRRQGFQNYGYTF.

J is TRBJ2-5 and V is TRBV7-2, with TRBD2 as a possible D gene (6 bases). The length of the CDR3 is 15 residues. The V end was cut by 1 base, the J end by 2 bases, with 11 bases between. Germline V gives CDR1 SGHTA, CDR2 FQGNSA. Here the CDR3 reads CASSLVASAQETQYF. CDR3 bases: TGTGCCAGCAGCTTAGTGGCTAGCGCGCAAGAGACCCAGTACTTC.

This chain links TRBV3-1 with TRBJ2-1; 12 bases map to TRBD2. V was clipped by 0 bases and J by 8 bases; unmatched bases: 14. Germline values: CDR1 LGHDT, CDR2 YNNKEL (reference sequence). CDR3 length: 19 residues. The CDR3 DNA reads TGTGCCAGCAGCCAAGATGCTAGCGGGGGGGCCTTTATTGGTGATGAGCAGTTCTTC. It translates to CASSQDASGGAFIGDEQFF.

The rearrangement uses TRBV12-3 or TRBV12-4 and TRBJ2-1; 9 nucleotides agree with TRBD1. J lost 5 bases, V lost 6 bases, and 11 bases had no gene match. The CDR3 runs 16 residues. CDR3 loop: CASRERDRVGNNEQFF. Written as DNA, the CDR3 is TGTGCCAGCAGGGAGAGGGACAGGGTCGGAAACAATGAGCAGTTCTTC.

The chain's CDR3 is CASSQDSSQETQYF. The CDR3, as DNA: TGCGCCAGCAGCCAAGACTCAAGCCAAGAGACCCAGTACTTC. This chain uses TRBV4-1 with TRBJ2-5; the D is unclear. The CDR3 spans 14 residues. V lost 0 bases and J lost 1, with 6 bases in between. Germline V gene data show CDR1 as MGHRA and CDR2 as YSYEKL.

The rearrangement links TRBV14 to TRBJ2-7, with D uncertain. CDR3 length equals 12 residues. The germline V gene encodes CDR1 SGHDN and CDR2 FVKESK. V was trimmed by 5 bases and J by 1 base, leaving 6 bases between them. CDR3 loop: CASSLWSYEQYF. In nucleotides, the CDR3 is TGTGCCAGCAGCTTGTGGTCCTACGAGCAGTACTTC.

The rearrangement uses TRBV29-1 and TRBJ2-1; D gene ambiguous. V lost 4 bases to trimming and J lost 4 bases, with 14 bases between them. This CDR3 contains 14 residues. Germline-derived CDR1 and CDR2 are SQVTM and ANQGSEA. In nucleotides, the CDR3 is TGCAGCGTTGGAATCCGCCAGGCGTACAATGAGCAGTTCTTC. As protein: CSVGIRQAYNEQFF.

V is TRBV5-1 and J is TRBJ2-1, with D unclear. The germline V and J ends were trimmed by 0 bases and 0 bases, with 19 bases remaining between them. Germline-derived CDR1 and CDR2 are SGHRS and YFSETQ. This CDR3 region has 19 residues. CDR3 nucleotides: TGCGCCAGCAGCTTGGCACCCATACAGCAACTTAGCTCCTACAATGAGCAGTTCTTC. Protein sequence: CASSLAPIQQLSSYNEQFF.

The chain links TRBV30 to TRBJ1-2, with 7 bases fitting TRBD1. Germline V gene sequence: CDR1 GTSNPN, CDR2 SVGIG (reference sequence). This CDR3 comprises 13 residues. V dropped 2 bases and J dropped 6; count of bases not matched to a gene: 6. CDR3 protein: CAWSRPGGDGYTF. The CDR3 DNA is TGTGCCTGGAGTAGGCCAGGGGGTGATGGCTACACCTTC.

The rearrangement joins TRBV14 to TRBJ1-2; a possible D gene is TRBD1 (6 bases). With 0 bases removed from V and 4 bases from J, the gap between germline ends came to 15 bases. The germline V gene has CDR1 SGHDN and CDR2 FVKESK. The CDR3 loop spans 16 amino acids. The CDR3 is CASSQDRHRVGYGYTF. The CDR3 nucleotides are TGTGCCAGCAGCCAAGATCGCCACAGGGTTGGCTATGGCTACACCTTC.

The rearrangement uses TRBV9 and TRBJ2-2, with D unclear. Germline-derived CDR1 and CDR2 are SGDLS and YYNGEE. The V end was cut by 0 bases, the J end by 6 bases, with 9 bases between. The length of the CDR3 is 14 residues. CDR3 nucleotide sequence: TGTGCCAGCAGCGTAGGAAGCAGCCCCGGGGAGCTGTTTTTT. Protein product: CASSVGSSPGELFF.

J is TRBJ1-2 and V is TRBV29-1; perhaps TRBD1 as D (5 bases). In germline, CDR1 is SQVTM, CDR2 ANQGSEA. Trimming stripped 0 bases from V and 6 bases from J, with 11 bases between. There are 13 residues in the CDR3. CDR3 in amino acids: CSVEDPREDGYTF. The CDR3 coding sequence is TGCAGCGTTGAAGACCCCAGGGAAGATGGCTACACCTTC.

In its sample, this clonotype was seen once. The chain combines TRBV20-1 with TRBJ1-2; TRBD1 matches 10 bases. The germline CDR1 and CDR2 sequences are DFQATT and SNEGSKA (reference sequence). With 5 bases clipped from V and 7 bases from J, the junction kept 7 bases outside the gene matches. This CDR3 comprises 13 residues. The CDR3 is CSARPGTGAGYTF. CDR3 bases: TGCAGTGCTCGACCCGGGACAGGGGCTGGCTACACCTTC.

This sequence joins TRBV5-1 and TRBJ1-2, with unresolved D. The CDR3 runs to 13 residues. Germline values: CDR1 SGHRS, CDR2 YFSETQ. V was clipped by 0 bases and J by 1 base, with 4 bases between them. The CDR3, as DNA: TGCGCCAGCAGCTTGGATATTAACTATGGCTACACCTTC. This sequence encodes CASSLDINYGYTF.

The V call is TRBV5-1, the J call TRBJ2-1; the match to TRBD2 covers 8 bases. Trimming at V came to 0 bases and at J to 8 bases, leaving 4 bases not matched to a gene. Per the germline V gene, CDR1 is SGHRS and CDR2 is YFSETQ. There are 14 residues in the CDR3. The DNA for the CDR3 is TGCGCCAGCAGCTTGGGGACTAGCATCGATGAGCAGTTCTTC. It encodes CASSLGTSIDEQFF.

The chain employs TRBV29-1 and TRBJ2-6; D uncertain. V lost 3 bases and J lost 0, with 9 bases in between. The CDR3 has 15 amino acids. Germline loops: CDR1 SQVTM, CDR2 ANQGSEA. The CDR3 sequence is CSVEAMNSGANVLTF. In DNA, the CDR3 is TGCAGCGTTGAGGCAATGAACTCTGGGGCCAACGTCCTGACTTTC. The full variable domain, rest sourced from reference TRBV29-1 and TRBJ2-6, is SAVISQKPSRDICQRGTSLTIQCQVDSQVTMMFWYRQQPGQSLTLIATANQGSEATYESGFVIDKFPISRPNLTFSTLTVSNMSPEDSSIYLCSVEAMNSGANVLTFGAGSRLTVL.

V usage is TRBV12-3 or TRBV12-4 and J usage is TRBJ2-2, with D unresolved. CDR3 length: 16 amino acids. V lost 5 bases and J 2 bases, leaving 15 bases between the germline ends. The CDR3 protein is CASSPTDPRNTGELFF. CDR3 coding DNA: TGTGCCAGCAGTCCTACGGATCCCCGAAACACCGGGGAGCTGTTTTTT.

The chain has TRBV20-1 and TRBJ2-7, with D possibly matching TRBD1 (6 bases). Trimming cost V 1 base and J 2 bases, with 15 bases left between them. CDR1 is DFQATT and CDR2 is SNEGSKA in the germline V gene (reference sequence). The CDR3 consists of 15 residues. As DNA, the CDR3 is TGCAGTGCTAGAGGGGGGCTAAGCCTAGCCTACGAGCAGTACTTC. As protein: CSARGGLSLAYEQYF.

The chain links TRBV4-2 to TRBJ2-3; 8 bases fit TRBD2. This CDR3 is built from 15 residues. Germline values: CDR1 LGHNA, CDR2 YNFKEQ. V shed 0 bases and J 4 bases; nucleotides not matched to a gene: 3. The CDR3 here is CASSQDRGGPDTQYF. The DNA of the CDR3 is TGTGCCAGCAGCCAAGATCGGGGGGGCCCAGATACGCAGTATTTT.

Of note for this clonotype: Germline is not matched at one junction end, which may reflect a read error. The chain has TRBV7-2 and TRBJ1-4; D may be TRBD1 (5 bases). The CDR3 spans 14 residues. Germline V lookup: CDR1 SGHTA, CDR2 FQGNSA. The DNA for the CDR3 is TGTGCCAGCAGCTTCGGGACGGCTAAGGAAAAACTGTTTTTT. Amino acid sequence: CASSFGTAKEKLFF.

V gene TRBV20-1 combines with J gene TRBJ2-1; D possibly corresponds to TRBD2 (5 bases). Deletions cut 6 bases from V and 0 bases from J, with 21 bases between. The CDR3 consists of 17 residues. Germline V CDR1 and CDR2: DFQATT, SNEGSKA (reference sequence). In DNA, the CDR3 is TGCAGTGCCCCATATAGAAGCGGCACTAACTCCTACAATGAGCAGTTCTTC. Translated, it gives CSAPYRSGTNSYNEQFF.